This T cell receptor (beta chain) stems from a study of TET2 disruption in CD19-targeted CAR T cells (dated by TCRdb to between 2017 and 2018). Regarding the complete study: Sample numbers were set by the original clinical trial design and sample availability, with no additional inclusion criteria.

From the germline V gene, CDR1 is KGHSH and CDR2 is LQKENI. From the cysteine through the phenylalanine, the CDR3 covers 14 amino acids. The CDR3 was read in part: 33 bases, with the frame set at base 1. As regards this clone: The target of this receptor is not known. The read ends 3 residues early relative to the CDR3; the germline J gene fills the gap.

Summary of the overall study and its limitations: The conclusions about the patient's CAR T cells were based on extensive analysis of only one subject.

TCR beta chain deep sequencing was performed with the immunoSEQ assay. Per the source publication's procedure: Only productive TCR beta rearrangements were used to calculate clonotype frequencies. As stored in TCRdb, this immuneACCESS dataset retains in-frame rearrangements with V and J assigned. A fraction of the clones does not appear; measured against another copy, unresolved V genes explain less than half of the discrepancy, and the remainder lacks a known reason. That table gives V, J and clone size, and the DNA gave D and trimming. For this sample, the table gives approximately 27,000 clones. The ten top clones hold roughly 1.8% of the sample. The sample's treatment or condition label, decoded: autologous CTL019 cells: CD19 CAR with 4-1BB and CD3 zeta domains. TCR zeta and 4-1BB costimulatory signaling domains were incorporated into the CD19 CAR. T cells for CTL019 manufacturing were collected from peripheral blood by means of leukapheresis. The DNeasy Blood and Tissue Kit was used to extract genomic DNA from pre-infusion T cells, peripheral blood, or sorted post-infusion T cells.

Recombination connected TRBV18 to TRBJ1-2, with 9 middle bases fitting TRBD1. The sample here was CD8- CAR+ T cells sorted from cultured blood T cells, taken for CD19 CAR T cell therapy. According to the study, the label for this sample's cell subset or site signals: CD8-negative CAR-positive T cells from the infusion product. The receptor's source is a man aged 70 or older with chronic lymphocytic leukemia. The sequenced part of the CDR3 DNA is TGTGCCAGCTCGCCCACAGGGGGCCGGTACGAC. This is translated as CASSPTGGRYD. The complete CDR3 protein is CASSPTGGRYDYTF. The variable domain in full, with residues beyond the CDR3 obtained from the reference TRBV18 and TRBJ1-2 genes, is NAGVMQNPRHLVRRRGQEARLRCSPMKGHSHVYWYRQLPEEGLKFMVYLQKENIIDESGMPKERFSAEFPKEGPSILRIQQVVRGDSAAYFCASSPTGGRYDYTFGSGTRLTVV.